This TCR beta chain was identified in a study of T cell repertoires in cytomegalovirus infection. The overall study: Both CMV infection and a matching HLA type were indicated by public TCR beta signatures.

TCRdb fed the reads into MiXCR, producing one record per CDR3 protein. The data show approximately 350,000 distinct CDR3 sequences, about 35% seen once. In this sample, this clonotype turned up many times. Its antigen is not known. This TCR derives from a human donor in good health (CMV status not recorded). Some clones in this sample may be carry-over from other donors' samples. The sequencing here drew on cultured PBMCs, taken from culture after CMV antigen stimulation.

CDR3: CASSSPSYEQYF. The CDR3, as DNA: TGTGCCAGCAGCTCTCCTTCCTACGAGCAGTACTTC. The chain joins TRBV7-2 to TRBJ2-7; D unclear. Germline assignment: CDR1 SGHTA and CDR2 FQGNSA. CDR3 size: 12 residues. Trimming took off 4 bases at V and 1 base at J, with 5 bases between the two ends.